Below, one T cell receptor beta chain is given with its context. The sample belongs to a study of blood T cell repertoires in COVID-19. This CDR3 has 11 residues. Trimming cost V 4 bases and J 8 bases, with 8 bases left between them. In germline, CDR1 is MNHEY, CDR2 SMNVEV (reference sequence). Assay: immunoSEQ multiplex PCR; the TCRdb copy retains only in-frame clones and omits some. This table holds hundreds of thousands of clones, around nine tenths found once. The sequenced sample consisted of PBMCs or T cells enriched from blood (not recorded which). This receptor was taken from a woman aged 55-70 years who had recovered from COVID-19. V usage is TRBV27 and J usage is TRBJ1-2; D gene unclear. The CDR3 DNA reads as TGTGCCAGCAGTTCCGGGGAAGGCTACACCTTC. The encoded protein is CASSSGEGYTF.